This is a list of T cell receptor beta chains from one sample in a study of blood T cell repertoires in COVID-19. Profiling relied on immunoSEQ multiplex PCR, and the TCRdb table lists in-frame clones only, not all of them. Of about 140,000 clones in the sample, over 80% were seen once. Input material: peripheral blood. Receptors were obtained from a man in his 60s with active or convalescent COVID-19. Each CDR3 is given with its conserved first and last residue. Each record gives: clone size, D gene, J gene, V gene, CDR3 protein, CDR3 DNA. The D gene is left open where the match is weak. Rows may omit the clone size; those that give it use once, few, many or a size class.

-,-,TRBJ2-2,TRBV30,CAWGVGRVHGFTNTGELFF,TGTGCCTGGGGGGTTGGGCGGGTTCATGGGTTCACGAACACCGGGGAGCTGTTTTTT
-,TRBD1,TRBJ2-7,TRBV6-2/TRBV6-3,CASSYGTAVSYEQYF,TGTGCCAGCAGTTATGGGACAGCCGTCAGCTACGAGCAGTACTTC
once,TRBD1,TRBJ1-5,TRBV19,CASSIVRQGVGQPQHF,TGTGCCAGTAGTATAGTACGGCAGGGGGTGGGTCAGCCCCAGCATTTT
medium-sized,-,TRBJ1-2,TRBV7-2,CASRTGGLYGYTF,TGTGCCAGCAGGACCGGAGGTCTCTATGGCTACACCTTC
-,TRBD2,TRBJ2-7,TRBV27,CASSFMSGRSLNEQYF,TGTGCCAGCAGTTTCATGAGCGGGAGGTCCCTGAACGAGCAGTACTTC
-,TRBD1,TRBJ2-7,TRBV9,CASSPRQGLNSYEQYF,TGTGCCAGCAGCCCGCGACAGGGCCTTAATTCCTACGAGCAGTACTTC
-,-,TRBJ2-7,TRBV7-5,CARSLRPAPGSYEQYF,TGTGCCAGAAGCTTACGGCCGGCCCCGGGCTCCTACGAGCAGTACTTC
-,TRBD1,TRBJ2-1,TRBV7-9,CASSFPLTGVIDNEQFF,TGTGCCAGCAGCTTTCCCCTAACAGGGGTGATCGACAATGAGCAGTTCTTC
-,-,TRBJ1-5,TRBV6-6,CASSHEGGYMGNQPQHF,TGTGCCAGCAGTCACGAGGGCGGGTACATGGGCAATCAGCCCCAGCATTTT
-,-,TRBJ2-7,TRBV5-4,CASSRRQDYEQYF,TGTGCCAGCAGCAGACGACAGGACTACGAGCAGTACTTC
-,TRBD1,TRBJ2-3,TRBV24-1,CATSETGTGITDTQYF,TGTGCCACCAGTGAAACCGGGACAGGGATCACAGATACGCAGTATTTT
-,-,TRBJ1-1,TRBV16,CASSQVSGVNTEAFF,TGTGCCAGCAGCCAAGTTTCGGGGGTGAACACTGAAGCTTTCTTT
-,TRBD1,TRBJ2-4,TRBV5-1,CASSGRTGLAKNIQYF,TGCGCCAGCAGCGGAAGGACAGGGCTAGCCAAAAACATTCAGTACTTC
-,TRBD1,TRBJ2-5,TRBV24-1,CATIPTGDGETQYF,TGTGCCACCATCCCGACAGGGGATGGGGAGACCCAGTACTTC
few,-,TRBJ1-1,TRBV20-1,CSASFITEAFF,TGCAGTGCTAGTTTCATCACTGAAGCTTTCTTT
-,-,TRBJ1-3,TRBV5-1,CASSYDSLSGNTIYF,TGCGCCAGCAGCTACGACAGCCTCTCTGGAAACACCATATATTTT
-,-,TRBJ1-1,TRBV4-1,CASSQEPAQVGGAFF,TGCGCCAGCAGCCAAGAACCAGCCCAGGTCGGGGGGGCTTTCTTT
-,-,TRBJ1-2,TRBV12-3/TRBV12-4,CASSTTKKYGYTF,TGTGCCAGCAGCACGACAAAGAAGTATGGCTACACCTTC
-,-,TRBJ1-1,TRBV7-9,CASSLVQMNTEAFF,TGTGCCAGCAGCTTAGTACAAATGAACACTGAAGCTTTCTTT
-,TRBD2,TRBJ2-7,TRBV28,CASSSLAGAGEQYF,TGTGCCAGCAGTTCACTAGCGGGAGCGGGTGAGCAGTACTTC
-,-,TRBJ2-2,TRBV18,CASSPPGLNTGELFF,TGTGCCAGCTCACCACCGGGACTGAACACCGGGGAGCTGTTTTTT
-,TRBD2,TRBJ2-1,TRBV6-2/TRBV6-3,CASSSGAGGPSEQFF,TGTGCCAGCAGTTCTGGAGCGGGAGGGCCGAGTGAGCAGTTCTTC
-,-,TRBJ1-5,TRBV5-5,CASSPRNSNQPQHF,TGTGCCAGCAGCCCTAGGAATAGCAATCAGCCCCAGCATTTT
-,-,TRBJ1-1,TRBV9,CASSVFLNTEAFF,TGTGCCAGCAGCGTATTCTTGAACACTGAAGCTTTCTTT
-,-,TRBJ2-7,TRBV3-1/TRBV3-2,CASSQEGSTAYEQYF,TGTGCCAGCAGCCAAGAAGGGAGCACCGCCTACGAGCAGTACTTC
-,-,TRBJ1-2,TRBV28,CASSFGQYGYTF,TGTGCCAGCAGTTTCGGACAGTATGGCTACACCTTC
-,TRBD1,TRBJ1-2,TRBV10-3,CAISEHGTGYGYTF,TGTGCCATCAGTGAGCATGGGACAGGGTATGGCTACACCTTC
-,-,TRBJ2-1,TRBV12-5,CASGLDGQTYNEQFF,TGTGCTAGTGGTTTGGACGGACAGACATACAATGAGCAGTTCTTC